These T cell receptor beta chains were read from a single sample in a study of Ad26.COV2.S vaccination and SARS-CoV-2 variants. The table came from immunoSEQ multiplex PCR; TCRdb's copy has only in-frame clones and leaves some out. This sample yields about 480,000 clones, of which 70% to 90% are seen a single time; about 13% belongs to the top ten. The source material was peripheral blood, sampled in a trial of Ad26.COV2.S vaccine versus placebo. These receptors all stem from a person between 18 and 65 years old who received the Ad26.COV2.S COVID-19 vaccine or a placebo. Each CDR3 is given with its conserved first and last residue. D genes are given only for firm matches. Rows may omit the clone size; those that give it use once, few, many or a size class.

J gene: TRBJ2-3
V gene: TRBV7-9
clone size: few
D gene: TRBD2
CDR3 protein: CASSTKRERSTDTQYF
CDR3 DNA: TGTGCCAGCAGTACAAAGCGGGAGCGCTCCACAGATACGCAGTATTTT

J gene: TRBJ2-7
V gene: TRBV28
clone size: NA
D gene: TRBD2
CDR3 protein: CASGRTSGRAAEQYF
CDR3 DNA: TGTGCCAGCGGCCGGACTAGCGGGAGGGCTGCCGAGCAGTACTTC

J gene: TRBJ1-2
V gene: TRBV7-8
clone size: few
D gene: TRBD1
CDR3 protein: CASSYRQGVDGYTF
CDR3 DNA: TGTGCCAGCAGCTACCGACAGGGGGTCGACGGCTACACCTTC

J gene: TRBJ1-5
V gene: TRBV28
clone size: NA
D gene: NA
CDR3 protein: CASSPLFQPQHF
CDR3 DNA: TGTGCCAGCAGTCCACTTTTTCAGCCCCAGCATTTT

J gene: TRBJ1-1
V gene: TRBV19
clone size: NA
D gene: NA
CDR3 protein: CASSIASRGFAEAFF
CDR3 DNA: TGTGCCAGTAGTATAGCGAGTCGGGGATTCGCTGAAGCTTTCTTT

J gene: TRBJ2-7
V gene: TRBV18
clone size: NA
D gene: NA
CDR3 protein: CASSPPTSGFYEQYF
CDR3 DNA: TGTGCCAGCTCACCACCAACCAGCGGGTTCTACGAGCAGTACTTC

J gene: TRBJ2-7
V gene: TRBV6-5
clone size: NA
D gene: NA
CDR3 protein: CASSPRQGFRYEQYF
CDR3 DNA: TGTGCCAGCAGTCCACGCCAAGGGTTTCGGTACGAGCAGTACTTC

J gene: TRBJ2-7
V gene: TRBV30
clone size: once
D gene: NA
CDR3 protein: CAWSVPASEQYF
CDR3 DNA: TGTGCCTGGAGTGTACCGGCATCCGAGCAGTACTTC

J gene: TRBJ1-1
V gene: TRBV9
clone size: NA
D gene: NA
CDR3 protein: CASSVALAGTNTEAFF
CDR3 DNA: TGTGCCAGCAGCGTAGCTTTGGCAGGGACGAACACTGAAGCTTTCTTT

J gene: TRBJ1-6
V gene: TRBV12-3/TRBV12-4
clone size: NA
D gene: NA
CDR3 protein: CASYEGGNSPLHF
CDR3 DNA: TGTGCCAGCTACGAGGGTGGGAATTCACCCCTCCACTTT

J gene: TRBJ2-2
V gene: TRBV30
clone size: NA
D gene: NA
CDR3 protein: CAWAPSNTGELFF
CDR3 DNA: TGTGCCTGGGCCCCCTCGAACACCGGGGAGCTGTTTTTT

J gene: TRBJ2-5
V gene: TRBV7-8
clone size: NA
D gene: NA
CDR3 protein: CASSLGNLETQYF
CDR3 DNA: TGTGCCAGCAGCTTGGGGAATTTAGAGACCCAGTACTTC

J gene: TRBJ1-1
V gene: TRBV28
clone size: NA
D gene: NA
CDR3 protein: CASSYKGQNTEAFF
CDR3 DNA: TGTGCCAGCAGTTATAAGGGTCAGAACACTGAAGCTTTCTTT

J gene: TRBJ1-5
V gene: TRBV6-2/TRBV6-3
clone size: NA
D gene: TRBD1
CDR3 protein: CASSRRQGLQPQHF
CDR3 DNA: TGTGCCAGCAGCCGCCGACAGGGTCTCCAGCCCCAGCATTTT

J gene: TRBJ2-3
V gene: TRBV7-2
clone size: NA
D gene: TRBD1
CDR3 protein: CASSADRGPDTQYF
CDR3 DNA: TGTGCCAGCAGCGCGGACAGGGGCCCAGATACGCAGTATTTT

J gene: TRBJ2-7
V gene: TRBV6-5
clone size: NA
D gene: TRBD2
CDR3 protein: CASSYSTSGHLEQYF
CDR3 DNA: TGTGCCAGCAGTTACTCGACTAGCGGCCATCTCGAGCAGTACTTC

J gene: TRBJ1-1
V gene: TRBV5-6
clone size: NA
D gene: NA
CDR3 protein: CASSFPEGREKGEAFF
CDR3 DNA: TGTGCCAGCAGCTTCCCGGAGGGTAGGGAAAAAGGTGAAGCTTTCTTT

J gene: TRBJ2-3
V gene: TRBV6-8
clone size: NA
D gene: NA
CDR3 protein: CASSTRDSTDTQYF
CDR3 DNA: TGTGCCAGCAGTACGAGGGACAGCACAGATACGCAGTATTTT

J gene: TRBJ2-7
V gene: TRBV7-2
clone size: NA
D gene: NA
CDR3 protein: CASSPTTSSYEQYF
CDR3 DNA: TGTGCCAGCAGCCCGACGACAAGTTCCTACGAGCAGTACTTC

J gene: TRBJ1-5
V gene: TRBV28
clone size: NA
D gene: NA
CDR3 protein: CASSSRIQAFTYHQPQHF
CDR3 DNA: TGTGCCAGCAGTTCCCGGATACAGGCTTTCACCTATCATCAGCCCCAGCATTTT

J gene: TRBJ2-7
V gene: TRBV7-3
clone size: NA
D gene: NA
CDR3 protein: CASSLGSGMNEQYF
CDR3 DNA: TGTGCCAGCAGCTTAGGCTCAGGGATGAACGAGCAGTACTTC

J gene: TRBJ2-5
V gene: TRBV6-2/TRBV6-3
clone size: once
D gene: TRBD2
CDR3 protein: CASSMAGGSKETQYF
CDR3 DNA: TGTGCCAGCAGCATGGCAGGCGGGAGCAAAGAGACCCAGTACTTC

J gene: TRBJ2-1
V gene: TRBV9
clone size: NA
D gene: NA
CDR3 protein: CASSVSVLRSEQFF
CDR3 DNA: TGTGCCAGCAGCGTTAGCGTTCTCCGCTCTGAGCAGTTCTTC

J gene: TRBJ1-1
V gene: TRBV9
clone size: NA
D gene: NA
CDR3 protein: CASSVVLNTEAFF
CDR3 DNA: TGTGCCAGCAGCGTAGTCCTGAACACTGAAGCTTTCTTT

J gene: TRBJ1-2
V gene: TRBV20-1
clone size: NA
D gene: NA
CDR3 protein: CSASFTNYGYTF
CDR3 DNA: TGCAGTGCTAGTTTCACTAACTATGGCTACACCTTC

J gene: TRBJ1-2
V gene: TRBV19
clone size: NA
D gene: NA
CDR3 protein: CASSPRDSYYGYTF
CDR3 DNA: TGTGCCAGTAGCCCGAGGGACTCTTACTATGGCTACACCTTC

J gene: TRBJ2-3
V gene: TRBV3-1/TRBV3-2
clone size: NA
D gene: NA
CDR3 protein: CASSQDGGARADTQYF
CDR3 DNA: TGTGCCAGCAGCCAAGATGGCGGGGCGCGGGCAGATACGCAGTATTTT

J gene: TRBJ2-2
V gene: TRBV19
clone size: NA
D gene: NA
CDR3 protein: CASKRSTGELFF
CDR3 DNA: TGTGCCAGTAAACGGAGCACCGGGGAGCTGTTTTTT

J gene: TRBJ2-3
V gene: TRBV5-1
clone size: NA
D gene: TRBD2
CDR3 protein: CASSSGTIFTDTQYF
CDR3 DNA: TGCGCCAGCAGCAGCGGGACTATTTTCACAGATACGCAGTATTTT

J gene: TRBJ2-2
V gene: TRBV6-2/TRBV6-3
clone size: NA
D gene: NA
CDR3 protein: CASSYGETYTGELFF
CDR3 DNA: TGTGCCAGCAGTTACGGGGAGACTTACACCGGGGAGCTGTTTTTT

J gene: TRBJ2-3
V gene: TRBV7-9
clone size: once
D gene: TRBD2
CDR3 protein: CASSLDPSGRTDTQYF
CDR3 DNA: TGTGCCAGCAGCTTAGACCCTAGCGGACGCACAGATACGCAGTATTTT

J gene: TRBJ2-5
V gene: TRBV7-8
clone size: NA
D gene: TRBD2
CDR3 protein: CASSFWTSGKETQYF
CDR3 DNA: TGTGCCAGCAGCTTCTGGACTAGCGGTAAAGAGACCCAGTACTTC